This T cell receptor beta chain came from a study of T cell responses to AZD1222 COVID-19 vaccine. Libraries were prepared by immunoSEQ multiplex PCR; TCRdb keeps only in-frame clonotypes and omits some of them. The sample yields tens of thousands of clones, more than 70% seen once. In regard to this clone: Its specificity is unknown.

General study findings and limits: Repertoires were collected only later (after the peak T cell response had occurred). Two AZD1222 doses significantly raised spike-specific TCR breadth and depth over controls.

CDR3 size: 16 residues. The J segment lost 1 base and the V segment lost 0 bases, leaving 6 bases of the junction unmatched. Per the germline V gene, CDR1 is SGHRS and CDR2 is YFSETQ. The genes are TRBV5-1 and TRBJ1-1; 7 nucleotides match TRBD1. The sequenced sample was peripheral blood, obtained on day 0 of AZD1222 vaccination. The clonotype comes from an adult in good health. The CDR3 protein is CASSLVPAGGNTEAFF. CDR3 in DNA: TGCGCCAGCAGCTTGGTTCCGGCAGGGGGGAACACTGAAGCTTTCTTT.